Here is one T cell receptor (beta chain) with its context. The data were obtained in a study of blood T cell repertoires in COVID-19. In the study overall: Samples representing acute and convalescent COVID-19 were sourced from the United States, Italy and Spain. The analysed material was cDNA or gDNA that came from T cells, B-cell-depleted T cells, or PBMCs.

Produced via immunoSEQ multiplex PCR; TCRdb's table is partial and in-frame only. The sample yields 130,000 to 150,000 clones, approximately 85% seen once. The CDR3 totals 16 residues. Germline loops: CDR1 SGHTA, CDR2 FQGNSA. V lost 4 bases and J lost 4, with 18 bases in between. The sequence was obtained from a woman in her sixties or seventies with COVID-19, enrolled during active disease. The V call is TRBV7-2, the J call TRBJ2-3; TRBD2 might be the D (6 bases). Sample: peripheral blood. The CDR3 protein is CASSSSNGGSADTQYF. The CDR3, as DNA: TGTGCCAGCAGCTCTTCGAACGGGGGATCAGCAGATACGCAGTATTTT.